This entry lists 7 T cell receptor beta chains sequenced from one sample in a study of human T cells and chemical hapten exposure. Indicated time point: patch test 2, 6 weeks after DPC sensitization. Treatment given: therapeutic diphenylcyclopropenone sensitization with weekly scalp DPC. TCRdb independently ran MiXCR on the RACE reads; one entry per CDR3 protein. Among 89,000 or so distinct CDR3 sequences listed, 5% to 8.5% were seen once. This material consisted of whole blood, taken in connection with sensitization to the hapten diphenylcyclopropenone (DPC). The receptors shown here come from a woman aged 25-40 years with alopecia areata. Some clones in this sample may be carry-over from other donors' samples.

This chain joins TRBV28 and TRBJ2-7; 9 nucleotides align to TRBD1. The junction had 7 bases not matched to a gene; V was cut back by 5 bases and J by 2 bases. Germline CDR1 and CDR2: MDHEN and SYDVKM. The CDR3 spans 15 residues. The chain's CDR3 is CASSEQGAGAYEQYF. The CDR3 coding sequence is TGTGCCAGCAGTGAACAGGGGGCTGGGGCCTACGAGCAGTACTTC.

This clonotype was detected a few times. This chain joins TRBV12-3 or TRBV12-4 and TRBJ1-5; TRBD1 agrees at 9 bases. Trimming cost V 5 bases and J 2 bases; bases outside gene matches: 4. The CDR3 is made up of 15 amino acids. CDR3 sequence: CASSPDRGGNQPQHF. The DNA for the CDR3 is TGTGCCAGCAGTCCGGACAGGGGCGGCAATCAGCCCCAGCATTTT.

The sample holds many counts of this clonotype. The rearrangement joins TRBV14 to TRBJ1-1; 8 bases map to TRBD1. Germline V CDR1 and CDR2: SGHDN, FVKESK. CDR3 length: 19 amino acids. J lost 0 bases, V lost 2 bases, and 14 bases had no gene match. The CDR3 loop is CASSQFFWDRLEVNTEAFF. In DNA form, the CDR3 reads TGTGCCAGCAGCCAATTTTTTTGGGACAGGCTCGAGGTGAACACTGAAGCTTTCTTT.

This clonotype has more than one count but fewer than ten. The gene calls are TRBV6-5 and TRBJ2-7; 8 bases agree with TRBD1. Germline V gene sequence: CDR1 MNHEY, CDR2 SVGAGI. The CDR3 spans 15 residues. V lost 0 bases to trimming and J lost 4 bases; unmatched junction nucleotides: 5. The CDR3 nucleotides read TGTGCCAGCAGTTACTCCCGGCGACAGGGGTACGAGCAGTACTTC. It codes for CASSYSRRQGYEQYF.

This clonotype was seen ten or more times. The genes are TRBV5-1 and TRBJ1-1; perhaps TRBD1 as D (6 bases). V lost 2 bases to trimming and J lost 3 bases, with 14 bases between them. The CDR3 loop spans 15 amino acids. Germline V lookup: CDR1 SGHRS, CDR2 YFSETQ. The CDR3 DNA is TGCGCCAGCAGCTTACAGGGAATTAAGTACACTGAAGCTTTCTTT. Its translation: CASSLQGIKYTEAFF. The whole variable domain, remainder taken from reference TRBV5-1 and TRBJ1-1, is KAGVTQTPRYLIKTRGQQVTLSCSPISGHRSVSWYQQTPGQGLQFLFEYFSETQRNKGNFPGRFSGRQFSNSRSEMNVSTLELGDSALYLCASSLQGIKYTEAFFGQGTRLTVV.

This sequence joins TRBV7-9 and TRBJ1-1, with 8 bases identical to TRBD1. The CDR3 sequence is 15 residues long. J was trimmed by 4 bases and V by 5 bases; bases with no gene match: 9. CDR1 is SEHNR, CDR2 FQNEAQ, per germline (reference sequence). CDR3 region: CASSLSGQGTTEAFF. CDR3 sequence (DNA): TGTGCCAGCAGCCTAAGCGGACAGGGAACCACTGAAGCTTTCTTT.

The sample holds a few counts of this clonotype. The chain recombines TRBV18 with TRBJ2-2, with 8 nucleotides matching TRBD1. Trimming removed 4 bases from V and 3 bases from J; junction bases left unmatched: 7. Germline values: CDR1 KGHSH, CDR2 LQKENI. This CDR3 region has 16 residues. The CDR3 bases are TGTGCCAGCTCACGGATCCCAGGGGGCGACACCGGGGAGCTGTTTTTT. Its translation: CASSRIPGGDTGELFF.